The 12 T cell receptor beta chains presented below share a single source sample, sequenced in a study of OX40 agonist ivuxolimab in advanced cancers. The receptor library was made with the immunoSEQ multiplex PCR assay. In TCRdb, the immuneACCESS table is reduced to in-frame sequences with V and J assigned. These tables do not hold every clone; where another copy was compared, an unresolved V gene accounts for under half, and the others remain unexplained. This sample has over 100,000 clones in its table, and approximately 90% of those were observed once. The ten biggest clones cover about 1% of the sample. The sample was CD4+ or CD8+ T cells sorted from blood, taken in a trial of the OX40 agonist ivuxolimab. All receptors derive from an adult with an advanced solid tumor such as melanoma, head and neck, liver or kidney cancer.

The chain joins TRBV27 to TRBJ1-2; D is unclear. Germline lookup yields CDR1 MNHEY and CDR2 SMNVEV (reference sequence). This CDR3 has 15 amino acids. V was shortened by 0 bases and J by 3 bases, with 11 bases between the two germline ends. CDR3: CASSLSGRSDYGYTF. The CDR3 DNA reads TGTGCCAGCAGTTTATCAGGCAGGTCCGACTATGGCTACACCTTC.

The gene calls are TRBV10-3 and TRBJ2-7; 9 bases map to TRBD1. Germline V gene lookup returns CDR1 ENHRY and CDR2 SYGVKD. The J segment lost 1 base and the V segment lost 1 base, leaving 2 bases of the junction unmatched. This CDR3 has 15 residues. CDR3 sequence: CAISELTGGSYEQYF. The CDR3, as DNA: TGTGCCATCAGTGAGTTGACAGGGGGATCCTACGAGCAGTACTTC.

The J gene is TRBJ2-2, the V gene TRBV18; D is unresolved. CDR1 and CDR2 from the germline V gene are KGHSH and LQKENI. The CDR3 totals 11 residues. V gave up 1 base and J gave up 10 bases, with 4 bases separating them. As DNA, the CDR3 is TGTGCCAGCTCACCACGGCCGGAGCTGTTTTTT. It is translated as CASSPRPELFF.

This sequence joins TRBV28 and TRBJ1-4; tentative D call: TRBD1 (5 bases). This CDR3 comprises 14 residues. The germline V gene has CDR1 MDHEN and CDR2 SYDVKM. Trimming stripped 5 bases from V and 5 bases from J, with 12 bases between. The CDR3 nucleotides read TGTGCCAGCAGTCCGACAGTACCAAATGAAAAACTGTTTTTT. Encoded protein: CASSPTVPNEKLFF.

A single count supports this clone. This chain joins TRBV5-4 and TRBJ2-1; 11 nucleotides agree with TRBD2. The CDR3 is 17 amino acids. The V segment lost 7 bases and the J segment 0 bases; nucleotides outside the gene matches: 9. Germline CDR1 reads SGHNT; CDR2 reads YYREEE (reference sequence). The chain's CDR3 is CASHRLAGSSSYNEQFF. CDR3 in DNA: TGTGCCAGCCATAGACTAGCGGGAAGTAGCTCCTACAATGAGCAGTTCTTC.

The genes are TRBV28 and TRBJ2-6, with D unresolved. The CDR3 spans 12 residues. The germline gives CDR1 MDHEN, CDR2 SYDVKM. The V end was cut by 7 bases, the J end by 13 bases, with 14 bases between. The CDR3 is CASTPPRGVLTF. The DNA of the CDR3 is TGTGCCAGCACACCCCCGCGCGGAGTCCTGACTTTC.

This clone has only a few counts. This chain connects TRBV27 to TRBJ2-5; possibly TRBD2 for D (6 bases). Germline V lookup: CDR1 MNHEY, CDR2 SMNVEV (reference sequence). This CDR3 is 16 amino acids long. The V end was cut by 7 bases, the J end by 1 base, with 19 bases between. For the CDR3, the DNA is TGTGCCAGCAAGTTGACGGCTAGCGCAATCCAAGAGACCCAGTACTTC. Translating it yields CASKLTASAIQETQYF.

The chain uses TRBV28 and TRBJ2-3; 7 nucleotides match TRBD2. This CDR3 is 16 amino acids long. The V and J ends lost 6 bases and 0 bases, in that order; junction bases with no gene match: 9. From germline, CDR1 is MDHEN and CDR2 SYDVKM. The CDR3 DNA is TGTGCCAGCAGCCTCCCTAGCGGCTTTAGCACAGATACGCAGTATTTT. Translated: CASSLPSGFSTDTQYF.

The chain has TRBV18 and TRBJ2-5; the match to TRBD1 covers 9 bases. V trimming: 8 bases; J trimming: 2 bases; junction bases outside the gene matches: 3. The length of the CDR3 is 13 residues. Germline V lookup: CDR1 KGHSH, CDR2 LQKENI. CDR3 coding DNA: TGTGCCAGCGATGACAGGGGGCAAGAGACCCAGTACTTC. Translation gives CASDDRGQETQYF.

CDR3 region: CASSDRTGVGTGELFF. As DNA, the CDR3 is TGTGCCAGCAGTGACCGGACAGGGGTGGGAACCGGGGAGCTGTTTTTT. V is TRBV2 and J is TRBJ2-2; 9 bases match TRBD1. J lost 5 bases, V lost 3 bases, and 7 bases had no gene match. Per germline, CDR1 SNHLY and CDR2 FYNNEI. The CDR3 contains 16 residues.

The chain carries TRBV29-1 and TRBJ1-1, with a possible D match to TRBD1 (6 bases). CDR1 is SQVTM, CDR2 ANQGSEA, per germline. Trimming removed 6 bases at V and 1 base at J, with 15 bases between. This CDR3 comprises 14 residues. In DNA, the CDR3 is TGCAGCGTGAGGGGGGGGCGCGGGAACACTGAAGCTTTCTTT. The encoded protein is CSVRGGRGNTEAFF.

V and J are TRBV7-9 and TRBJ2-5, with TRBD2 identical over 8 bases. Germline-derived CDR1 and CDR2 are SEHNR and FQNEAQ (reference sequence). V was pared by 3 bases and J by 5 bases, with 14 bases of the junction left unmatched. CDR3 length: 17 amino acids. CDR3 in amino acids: CASSFPLPGGDEETQYF. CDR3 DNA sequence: TGTGCCAGCAGCTTTCCCCTCCCGGGAGGGGACGAGGAGACCCAGTACTTC.